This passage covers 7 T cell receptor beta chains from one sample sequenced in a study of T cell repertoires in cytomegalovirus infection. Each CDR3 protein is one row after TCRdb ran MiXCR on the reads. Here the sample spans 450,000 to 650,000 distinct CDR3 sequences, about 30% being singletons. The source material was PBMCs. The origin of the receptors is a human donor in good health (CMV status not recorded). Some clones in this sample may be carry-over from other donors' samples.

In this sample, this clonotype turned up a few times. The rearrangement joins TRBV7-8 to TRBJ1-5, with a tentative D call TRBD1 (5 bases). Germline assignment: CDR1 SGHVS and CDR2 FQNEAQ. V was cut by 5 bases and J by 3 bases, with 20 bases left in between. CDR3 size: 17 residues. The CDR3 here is CASSAWGSRADNQPQHF. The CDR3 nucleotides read TGTGCCAGCAGCGCCTGGGGGAGCAGGGCCGACAATCAGCCCCAGCATTTT. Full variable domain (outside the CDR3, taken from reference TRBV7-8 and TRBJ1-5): GAGVSQSPRYKVAKRGQDVALRCDPISGHVSLFWYQQALGQGPEFLTYFQNEAQLDKSGLPSDRFFAERPEGSVSTLKIQRTQQEDSAVYLCASSAWGSRADNQPQHFGDGTRLSIL.

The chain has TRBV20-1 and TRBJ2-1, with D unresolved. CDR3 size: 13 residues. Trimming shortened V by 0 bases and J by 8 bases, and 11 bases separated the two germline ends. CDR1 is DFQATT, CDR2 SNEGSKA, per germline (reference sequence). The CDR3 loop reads CSAREVSSYEQFF. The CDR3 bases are TGCAGTGCTAGAGAAGTAAGTTCGTATGAGCAGTTCTTC.

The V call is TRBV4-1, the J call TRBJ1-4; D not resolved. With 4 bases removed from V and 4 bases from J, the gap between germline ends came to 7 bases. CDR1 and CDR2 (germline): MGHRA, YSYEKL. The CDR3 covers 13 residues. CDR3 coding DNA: TGCGCCAGCAGCCGCAGTGATAATGAAAAACTGTTTTTT. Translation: CASSRSDNEKLFF.

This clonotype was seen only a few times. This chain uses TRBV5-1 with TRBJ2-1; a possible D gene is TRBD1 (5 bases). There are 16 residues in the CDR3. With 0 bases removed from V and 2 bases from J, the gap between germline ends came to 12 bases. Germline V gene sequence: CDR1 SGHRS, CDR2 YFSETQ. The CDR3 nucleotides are TGCGCCAGCAGCTTGGGGGCAGGGATCACCTACAATGAGCAGTTCTTC. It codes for CASSLGAGITYNEQFF.

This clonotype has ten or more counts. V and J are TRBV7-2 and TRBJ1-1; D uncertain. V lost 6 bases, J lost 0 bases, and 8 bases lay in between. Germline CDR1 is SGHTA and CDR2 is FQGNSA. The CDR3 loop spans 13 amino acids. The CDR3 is CASSPYLNTEAFF. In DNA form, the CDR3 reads TGTGCCAGCAGTCCCTATTTGAACACTGAAGCTTTCTTT. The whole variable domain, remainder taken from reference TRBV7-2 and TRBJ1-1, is GAGVSQSPSNKVTEKGKDVELRCDPISGHTALYWYRQSLGQGLEFLIYFQGNSAPDKSGLPSDRFSAERTGGSVSTLTIQRTQQEDSAVYLCASSPYLNTEAFFGQGTRLTVV.

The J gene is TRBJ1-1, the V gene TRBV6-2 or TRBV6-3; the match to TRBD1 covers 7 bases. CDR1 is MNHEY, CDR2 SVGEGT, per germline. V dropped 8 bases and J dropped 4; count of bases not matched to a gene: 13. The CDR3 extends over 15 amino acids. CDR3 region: CASAEHPGGSTEAFF. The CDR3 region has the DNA TGTGCCAGCGCTGAGCACCCAGGGGGGAGCACTGAAGCTTTCTTT.

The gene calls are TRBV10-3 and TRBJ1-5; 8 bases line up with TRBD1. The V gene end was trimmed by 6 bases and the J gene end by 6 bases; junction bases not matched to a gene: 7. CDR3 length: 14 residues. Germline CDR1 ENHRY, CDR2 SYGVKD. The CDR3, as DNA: TGTGCCATCAGCCCCGGACAGGGAGGTCAGCCCCAGCATTTT. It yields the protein CAISPGQGGQPQHF.